This entry lists 7 T cell receptor beta chains sequenced from one sample in a study of T cell clonality in common variable immunodeficiency. Antigens of these TCRs are unknown. Method: immunoSEQ multiplex PCR; TCRdb's copy keeps in-frame clones and lacks some. The data show just over 25,000 clones, with none appearing a single time. General study results and limits: Reportedly, TCR beta sequences from common variable immunodeficiency showed fewer deletions and N-nucleotide insertions.

Material for sequencing was peripheral blood mononuclear cells. These receptors originate from a human donor with common variable immunodeficiency.

Notes on this clone: The CDR3 end is not reached by the read, which stops 3 residues before it; the germline J gene fills it in. Other DNA variants within this sample encode the same CDR3. The genes are TRBV5-5 and TRBJ2-5; 8 bases line up with TRBD2. With V trimmed by 4 bases and J by 3 bases, 8 bases remained unmatched. The CDR3 is 15 amino acids. From germline, CDR1 is SGHKS and CDR2 YYEKEE (reference sequence). CDR3 sequence: CASSPATSGKETQYF. The CDR3 DNA, read in part, is TGTGCCAGCAGCCCAGCCACTAGCGGAAAAGAGACC.

This clone has more than one count but fewer than ten. The CDR3 bases that were read are TGTGCCAGCAGTTACACCGCAGGGATTTTTCGCACAGATACG. This encodes CASSYTAGIFRTDT. The whole CDR3 region reads CASSYTAGIFRTDTQYF. The chain has TRBV6-2 or TRBV6-3 and TRBJ2-3, with TRBD1 as a possible D gene (5 bases). The read terminates 3 residues before the CDR3 end, so the remaining end is supplied by the germline J gene. The V end lost 2 bases, the J end lost 1 base, and 16 bases lay between the germline ends. The CDR3 length is 17 residues. CDR1 MNHEY and CDR2 SVGEGT come from the germline V gene.

At least ten counts were recorded for this clone. The CDR3 end lies 3 residues beyond the end of the read and is filled in from the germline J gene. The chain has TRBV20-1 and TRBJ1-2, with 9 bases identical to TRBD1. The CDR3 is 17 amino acids. V was clipped by 0 bases and J by 4 bases; unmatched bases: 12. Per germline, CDR1 DFQATT and CDR2 SNEGSKA (reference sequence). CDR3 DNA (partial): TGCAGTGCTAGAGATCGTTGGCGGGACAGGGCCGCCTATGGC. Protein sequence: CSARDRWRDRAAYG. The whole CDR3 protein is CSARDRWRDRAAYGYTF.

In this sample, this clone turned up many times. The CDR3 is cut off 3 residues early in the read; its end comes from the germline J gene. The chain uses TRBV5-1 and TRBJ2-3; possibly TRBD2 for D (5 bases). This CDR3 is built from 14 residues. Germline V gene data show CDR1 as SGHRS and CDR2 as YFSETQ. Trimming left V 0 bases short and J 5 bases short, with 10 bases between. The covered CDR3 bases are TGCGCCAGCAGCTTGGATAGCGAGAGAGATACG. Translating it yields CASSLDSERDT. The complete CDR3 protein is CASSLDSERDTQYF.

This clone was counted ten times or more. Read coverage stops 3 residues before the CDR3 terminus; the germline J gene supplies the remainder. This chain connects TRBV9 to TRBJ2-2; 8 bases align to TRBD1. The CDR3 loop spans 17 amino acids. CDR1 and CDR2 from the germline V gene are SGDLS and YYNGEE. The V gene end was trimmed by 1 base and the J gene end by 3 bases; junction bases not matched to a gene: 8. CDR3 region: CASSVNGQGIHTGELFF. Partial CDR3 DNA: TGTGCCAGCAGCGTAAACGGACAGGGTATTCACACCGGGGAG.

This clone has at least ten counts. Mismatch with germline at one junction end may stem from a read error. The covered CDR3 bases are TGCGCCAGCAGCCAGGGAGCGGGTCCCTACGAG. This codes for CASSQGAGPYE. The full CDR3 sequence reads CASSQGAGPYEQYF. The chain uses TRBV4-2 and TRBJ2-7, with a weak D call TRBD2 (6 bases). The read stops 3 residues short of the end of the CDR3; the missing end is completed from the germline J gene. Germline assignment: CDR1 LGHNA and CDR2 YNFKEQ. This CDR3 is 14 amino acids long.

This clone was counted ten times or more. The CDR3 is cut off 3 residues early in the read; its end comes from the germline J gene. V and J are TRBV5-1 and TRBJ2-7, with a possible D match to TRBD1 (8 bases). In germline, CDR1 is SGHRS, CDR2 YFSETQ. The V gene lost 4 bases and the J gene lost 0 bases, with 23 bases spanning the gap. This CDR3 is 18 amino acids long. This CDR3 is CASSPGQAGTGGSYEQYF. The covered CDR3 bases are TGCGCCAGCAGCCCGGGACAGGCGGGAACGGGGGGCTCCTACGAG. Full variable domain (remainder filled in from reference TRBV5-1 and TRBJ2-7): KAGVTQTPRYLIKTRGQQVTLSCSPISGHRSVSWYQQTPGQGLQFLFEYFSETQRNKGNFPGRFSGRQFSNSRSEMNVSTLELGDSALYLCASSPGQAGTGGSYEQYFGPGTRLTVT.